Listed here are 31 T cell receptor delta chains from one sample, sequenced in a study of Vγ9Vδ2 T cells in congenital toxoplasmosis. cDNA was made by template-switch reverse transcription with TRGC- and TRDC-specific primers in one tube. The TRGC primer design covered both constant genes, TRGC1 and TRGC2. TCRdb called clones from the reads again using CATT. The sample contains 750 to 1,000 delta-chain clones, about 17% of which appear only once. The sample taken for sequencing was gamma-delta T cells from blood. The source is a child younger than 10 born to a mother with Toxoplasma gondii infection during pregnancy, either congenitally infected or uninfected (not recorded which).

In this sample, this clone is medium-sized. V gene TRDV2 combines with J gene TRDJ3, with 7 nucleotides matching TRDD3. Losses at the gene ends were 0 bases for V and 8 bases for J; bases not matched to a gene: 9. The CDR3 spans 17 residues. CDR1 GEAIGNYY and CDR2 EKD come from the germline V gene. CDR3 in DNA: TGTGCCTGTGACACCGCCGGGGATAAGGTCTACACCCGACAGATGTTTTTC. This sequence encodes CACDTAGDKVYTRQMFF.

This clone was counted between two and nine times. Since a far larger clone is one base different, this is likely a read error. The chain couples TRDV1 to TRDJ2; 9 bases map to TRDD3. Here the J gene came from matching the DNA to germline, since TCRdb omits it. Germline trimming cut 3 bases from V and 0 bases from J; bases unmatched to any gene: 26. The germline CDR1 and CDR2 sequences are TSWWSYY and QGS. CDR3 length: 24 residues. DNA of the CDR3: TGTGCTCTTGGGGACCCCCACCCCCCTTCACGAAGACTGGGGGACCCCGCTTTGACAGCACAACTCTTCTTT. It specifies CALGDPHPPSRRLGDPALTAQLFF.

Sample share makes this clone large (0.1 to 1%). The sample carries other DNA sequences with the same CDR3. V is TRDV2 and J is TRDJ1, with 8 nucleotides matching TRDD3. Germline values: CDR1 GEAIGNYY, CDR2 EKD. V trimming: 3 bases; J trimming: 2 bases; junction bases outside the gene matches: 4. The CDR3 contains 14 residues. The CDR3 reads CACDLLGGTDKLIF. CDR3 coding DNA: TGTGCCTGTGACTTACTGGGGGGAACCGATAAACTCATCTTT.

To note about this clone: A far larger clone is one nucleotide away, so this likely arose from a read error. This rearrangement joins TRDV2 to TRDJ1; D not certain. Because TCRdb records no J gene, it was assigned here through a match of the DNA to germline. Germline lookup yields CDR1 GEAIGNYY and CDR2 EKD. The CDR3 extends over 15 amino acids. This chain's CDR3 is CACDTVGRNTDKLIF. CDR3 nucleotide sequence: TGTGCCTGTGACACCGTAGGGCGAAACACTGATAAACTCATCTTT.

By sample fraction, this clone is large. This chain links TRDV2 with TRDJ1, with 8 bases lining up with TRDD3. The CDR3 totals 14 residues. Per the germline V gene, CDR1 is GEAIGNYY and CDR2 is EKD. V was pared by 3 bases and J by 5 bases, with 7 bases of the junction left unmatched. DNA of the CDR3: TGTGCCTGTGACGTACTGGGGGTAAGTGATAAACTCATCTTT. The encoded protein is CACDVLGVSDKLIF.

This clone is large within its sample. This chain joins TRDV1 and TRDJ1; 8 positions match TRDD3. Losses at the gene ends were 5 bases for V and 0 bases for J; bases not matched to a gene: 20. The germline V gene has CDR1 TSWWSYY and CDR2 QGS. The CDR3 runs 20 residues. The CDR3 DNA reads as TGTGCTCTTGGGCCCCACTCAGGGATACGCACTACCTCTCACACCGATAAACTCATCTTT. Its translation: CALGPHSGIRTTSHTDKLIF.

In its sample, this clone was seen a few times. This clone may be a read error of a much larger clone one base away. The chain uses TRDV2 and TRDJ1; 8 nucleotides match TRDD3. Looked up from germline, CDR1 is GEAIGNYY and CDR2 is EKD. Trimming took 5 bases from V and 5 from J; bases not matched to a gene: 9. CDR3 length: 14 amino acids. CDR3 nucleotides: TGTGCCTGTGTCGTACTGGGGGTAAGTGATAAACTCATCTTT. It is translated as CACVVLGVSDKLIF.

This clone is large within its sample. Other DNA sequences from this sample encode an identical CDR3 as well. The V gene is TRDV2, the J gene TRDJ3; 8 bases are a match to TRDD3. The CDR3 covers 21 residues. The germline V gene encodes CDR1 GEAIGNYY and CDR2 EKD. With 3 bases clipped from V and 4 bases from J, the junction kept 19 bases outside the gene matches. The CDR3 spells CACDPLAGGANYSWDTRQMFF. In DNA form, the CDR3 reads TGTGCCTGTGACCCCCTCGCTGGGGGAGCCAATTACTCTTGGGACACCCGACAGATGTTTTTC.

As for this clone: Given a much more abundant clone one base away, this may be a read error. The rearrangement uses TRDV3 and TRDJ1; 8 bases map to TRDD2. Trimming took 1 base from V and 4 from J; bases not matched to a gene: 32. Germline loops: CDR1 TVYSNPD, CDR2 GDNSRS (reference sequence). This CDR3 region has 22 residues. Here the CDR3 reads CAFNPPTPTRERFMPSYDKLIF. The CDR3 DNA reads TGTGCCTTTAACCCTCCTACTCCCACCCGGGAGAGGTTCATGCCTTCCTACGATAAACTCATCTTT. Combining the CDR3 with reference TRDV3 and TRDJ1 gives the whole variable domain CDKVTQSSPDQTVASGSEVVLLCTYDTVYSNPDLFWYRIRPDYSFQFVFYGDNSRSEGADFTQGRFSVKHILTQKAFHLVISPVRTEDSATYYCAFNPPTPTRERFMPSYDKLIFGKGTRVTVEP.

In this sample, this clone turned up a few times. The chain uses TRDV2 and TRDJ1; 13 bases line up with TRDD3. V lost 3 bases and J lost 1; bases outside the gene matches: 7. This CDR3 is 17 amino acids long. Germline CDR1 GEAIGNYY, CDR2 EKD. In nucleotides, the CDR3 is TGTGCCTGTGACTCGTTACTGGGGGATACGCGCACCGATAAACTCATCTTT. Amino acid sequence: CACDSLLGDTRTDKLIF.

This clone was counted once. The chain joins TRDV2 to TRDJ1; a weak D match, TRDD3 (6 bases). In the absence of a J gene in TCRdb, the DNA was matched to germline to assign it here. CDR3 size: 18 residues. Germline V gives CDR1 GEAIGNYY, CDR2 EKD. Trimming stripped 3 bases from V and 0 bases from J, with 22 bases between. The CDR3 here is CACDLLAGGTPYTDKLIF. In DNA form, the CDR3 reads TGTGCCTGTGACCTTCTGGCCGGGGGAACCCCTTACACCGATAAACTCATCTTT.

Note on this clone: This may be a read error, as it is one base from a much larger clone. The genes are TRDV2 and TRDJ3; possibly TRDD3 for D (6 bases). TCRdb gives no J gene; it was assigned here by matching the DNA to germline. With 0 bases removed from V and 0 bases from J, the gap between germline ends came to 32 bases. Looked up from germline, CDR1 is GEAIGNYY and CDR2 is EKD. The CDR3 has 25 residues. The CDR3 bases are TGTGCCTGTGACACCGTACCCCAAACTGGGAGAGATGGGAGTGAAGGCTCCTGGGACACCCGACAGATGTTTTTC. This translates into CACDTVPQTGRDGSEGSWDTRQMFF.

Within the sample, this clone is medium-sized. The chain uses TRDV2 and TRDJ1, with TRDD3 matching 9 bases. TCRdb supplies no J gene; here it was assigned by aligning the nucleotide sequence to germline. This CDR3 comprises 14 residues. The trim removed 3 bases at V and 3 bases at J, leaving 4 bases unmatched. CDR1 and CDR2 (germline): GEAIGNYY, EKD. The CDR3 is CACDALGDADKLIF. The CDR3 DNA follows: TGTGCCTGTGACGCCCTGGGGGATGCCGATAAACTCATCTTT.

This clone is termed large. This chain connects TRDV2 to TRDJ3, with TRDD3 matching 9 bases. The germline gives CDR1 GEAIGNYY, CDR2 EKD. This CDR3 has 19 residues. V gave up 0 bases and J gave up 5 bases; unmatched junction bases: 10. CDR3 sequence (DNA): TGTGCCTGTGACACCTACTGGGGGACACCCCTCCGGGACACCCGACAGATGTTTTTC. Protein: CACDTYWGTPLRDTRQMFF.

This clone ranks as medium-sized. The rearrangement joins TRDV2 to TRDJ3; 12 bases line up with TRDD3. Germline-derived CDR1 and CDR2 are GEAIGNYY and EKD. The V segment lost 2 bases and the J segment 2 bases; nucleotides outside the gene matches: 6. This CDR3 region has 19 residues. In DNA, the CDR3 is TGTGCCTGTGACAATGTTACTGGGGGATACACCTGGGACACCCGACAGATGTTTTTC. Protein product: CACDNVTGGYTWDTRQMFF.

By frequency in the sample, this clone is large. The chain recombines TRDV2 with TRDJ1, with TRDD3 matching 7 bases. Per the germline V gene, CDR1 is GEAIGNYY and CDR2 is EKD. This CDR3 contains 15 residues. Losses at the gene ends were 3 bases for V and 0 bases for J; bases not matched to a gene: 6. CDR3 sequence reads: CACDGLGAYTDKLIF. The CDR3 DNA reads as TGTGCCTGTGACGGCCTGGGGGCCTACACCGATAAACTCATCTTT.

The chain carries TRDV2 and TRDJ3; 11 nucleotides match TRDD3. The CDR3 sequence is 19 residues long. Unmatched junction bases numbered 11, after V lost 3 bases and J lost 5 bases. Germline V gene lookup returns CDR1 GEAIGNYY and CDR2 EKD. DNA of the CDR3: TGTGCCTGTGACCCGCTCCACTGGGGGATAGCCGGGGACACCCGACAGATGTTTTTC. Its translation: CACDPLHWGIAGDTRQMFF.

In its sample, this clone ranks as large. V gene TRDV2 combines with J gene TRDJ1; TRDD3 matches 10 bases. This CDR3 comprises 17 residues. The trim removed 2 bases at V and 2 bases at J, leaving 10 bases unmatched. From germline, CDR1 is GEAIGNYY and CDR2 EKD. CDR3 coding DNA: TGTGCCTGTGACAGTCTGGGGGATAGATGGGGGACCGATAAACTCATCTTT. Residues: CACDSLGDRWGTDKLIF.

This rearrangement joins TRDV1 to TRDJ1, with 8 bases that match TRDD3. After removal of 5 bases from V and 2 bases from J, the junction contained 28 bases not matched to a gene. Germline V CDR1 and CDR2: TSWWSYY, QGS. The CDR3 has 22 amino acids. The CDR3 DNA follows: TGTGCTCTTGGGAAAGATCCACGACGAAGAGGGGGCACAATGGGGGATACCGATAAACTCATCTTT. It specifies CALGKDPRRRGGTMGDTDKLIF.

This clone appeared a few times. A much larger clone is a single base away; this may be a read error. The gene calls are TRDV1 and TRDJ1; TRDD2 might be the D (6 bases). CDR1 is TSWWSYY, CDR2 QGS, per germline. V dropped 3 bases and J dropped 0 bases, with 23 bases sitting between them. CDR3 length: 19 amino acids. The CDR3 bases are TGTGCTCTTGGGGACGAAGCCTTCCCCGATCCGCCGTACACCGATAAACTCATCTTT. This sequence encodes CALGDEAFPDPPYTDKLIF.

Judged by abundance, this clone is large. This chain uses TRDV3 with TRDJ1, with 11 positions matching TRDD3. CDR1 is TVYSNPD and CDR2 is GDNSRS in the germline V gene (reference sequence). The trim removed 3 bases at V and 0 bases at J, leaving 12 bases unmatched. CDR3 length equals 17 residues. CDR3 residues: CALFPGWGIPYTDKLIF. In DNA form, the CDR3 reads TGTGCCTTGTTTCCAGGCTGGGGGATACCTTACACCGATAAACTCATCTTT.

Details on this clone: This may arise from a read error, as a much more abundant clone is one base away. The genes are TRDV2 and TRDJ3, with D perhaps matching TRDD3 (6 bases). Assignment of the J gene here rests on matching the DNA to germline, because TCRdb gives none. The CDR3 sequence is 18 residues long. Germline CDR1 is GEAIGNYY and CDR2 is EKD. This chain's CDR3 is CACDTLGMNSLDTRQMFF. The CDR3 nucleotides read TGTGCCTGTGACACCCTGGGGATGAACTCCTTGGACACCCGACAGATGTTTTTC.

This clone is large in the sample. The V call is TRDV2, the J call TRDJ3; 7 nucleotides agree with TRDD3. This CDR3 contains 21 residues. The germline V gene has CDR1 GEAIGNYY and CDR2 EKD. V lost 0 bases to trimming and J lost 0 bases; unmatched junction nucleotides: 13. CDR3 in DNA: TGTGCCTGTGACACCGTTCACGCTGGGGGGTTTAGCTCCTGGGACACCCGACAGATGTTTTTC. It is translated as CACDTVHAGGFSSWDTRQMFF.

In its sample, this clone ranks as large. V is TRDV2 and J is TRDJ1, with 12 bases lining up with TRDD3. The germline CDR1 and CDR2 sequences are GEAIGNYY and EKD. CDR3 size: 17 residues. Trimming took 2 bases from V and 0 from J; bases not matched to a gene: 6. The DNA of the CDR3 is TGTGCCTGTGACATCCTGGGGGATACGGTAAACACCGATAAACTCATCTTT. Protein: CACDILGDTVNTDKLIF.

This clone is judged medium-sized (0.01 to 0.1%). The chain recombines TRDV2 with TRDJ3, with D possibly being TRDD3 (6 bases). Matching the DNA to germline supplied the J gene, which TCRdb does not give. CDR3 length equals 19 residues. The germline V and J ends were trimmed by 0 bases and 0 bases, with 14 bases remaining between them. Germline values: CDR1 GEAIGNYY, CDR2 EKD. CDR3: CACDTVGGSSSWDTRQMFF. CDR3 in DNA: TGTGCCTGTGACACCGTGGGGGGCTCAAGCTCCTGGGACACCCGACAGATGTTTTTC.

This clone appeared a few times. The chain uses TRDV2 and TRDJ1, with 7 bases fitting TRDD3. The J gene, missing from TCRdb, was assigned here through DNA to germline matching. The CDR3 covers 18 residues. Trimming at V came to 0 bases and at J to 4 bases, leaving 16 bases not matched to a gene. CDR1 is GEAIGNYY and CDR2 is EKD in the germline V gene. CDR3 in amino acids: CACDTGRVLGMGGDKLIF. CDR3 DNA sequence: TGTGCCTGTGACACCGGTAGGGTACTGGGGATGGGGGGCGATAAACTCATCTTT.

This clone is medium-sized. The J gene is TRDJ1, the V gene TRDV2; TRDD3 matches 9 bases. CDR1 is GEAIGNYY and CDR2 is EKD in the germline V gene. Trimming cost V 3 bases and J 5 bases; bases outside gene matches: 9. The length of the CDR3 is 15 residues. This chain's CDR3 is CACDPLGDSWDKLIF. The CDR3, as DNA: TGTGCCTGTGACCCCCTGGGGGATTCGTGGGATAAACTCATCTTT.

As for this clone: A single base separates this from a much larger clone, so it may be a read error. The J gene is TRDJ3, the V gene TRDV1; 7 bases match TRDD2. The germline V gene has CDR1 TSWWSYY and CDR2 QGS. This CDR3 has 24 residues. Written as DNA, the CDR3 is TGTGCTCTTGGGGACGACGATATTTTCCTACCCCAGGGGAGTAGGACCTGGAACACCCGACAGATGTTTTTC. Protein product: CALGDDDIFLPQGSRTWNTRQMFF.

In its sample, this clone ranks as large. V gene TRDV1 combines with J gene TRDJ1, with TRDD3 identical over 7 bases. Germline V gene lookup returns CDR1 TSWWSYY and CDR2 QGS. CDR3 size: 16 residues. V lost 5 bases to trimming and J lost 1 base; unmatched junction nucleotides: 10. The CDR3: CALGHVHGDITDKLIF. As DNA, the CDR3 is TGTGCTCTTGGGCACGTTCACGGGGATATCACCGATAAACTCATCTTT.

About this clone: A far larger clone is only one base removed, so a read error is likely. The V and J genes are TRDV2 and TRDJ1; D gene unclear. The J gene was missing in TCRdb and was found by matching the end of the DNA to germline. Germline V gene lookup returns CDR1 GEAIGNYY and CDR2 EKD. The CDR3 is made up of 14 amino acids. The V end was cut by 0 bases, the J end by 0 bases, with 7 bases between. The CDR3 sequence: CACDTCGYTDKLIF. The CDR3, as DNA: TGTGCCTGTGACACCTGCGGGTACACCGATAAACTCATCTTT.

Relative to its sample, this clone is large. The chain employs TRDV1 and TRDJ1; D call uncertain. Trimming took off 5 bases at V and 3 bases at J, with 25 bases between the two ends. Looked up from germline, CDR1 is TSWWSYY and CDR2 is QGS. The CDR3 is made up of 18 amino acids. The DNA for the CDR3 is TGTGCTCTTGGGCAATTCCACTATACACCACTAGGGCCCGATAAACTCATCTTT. Its protein product is CALGQFHYTPLGPDKLIF.